Listed below are T cell receptor beta chains from one sample, sequenced in a study of T cell responses to AZD1222 COVID-19 vaccine. Sequenced by immunoSEQ multiplex PCR; TCRdb stores in-frame clones only, minus some. The repertoire holds about 97,000 clones, with more than 85% as singletons. The source was peripheral blood, collected on day 0 of AZD1222 vaccination. These receptors were collected from an adult in good health. CDR3s include the opening cysteine and the closing phenylalanine or tryptophan. The order of the fields is J gene, V gene, clone size, D gene, CDR3 DNA, CDR3 protein. D genes are given only for firm matches. Clone size, where shown, is once, few, many, or a class for clones that have expanded.

TRBJ1-2	TRBV7-2	-	-	TGTGCCAGCAGCCCCCCCTCCCCTGGGAGCTACACCTTC	CASSPPSPGSYTF
TRBJ2-7	TRBV9	-	-	TGTGCCAGCAGCGTAGGAGGGATGGGAAGGGAGCAGTACTTC	CASSVGGMGREQYF
TRBJ2-3	TRBV25-1	once	TRBD2	TGTGCCAGCAGTGAATACGCCAGCGGGGGAGGAGATACGCAGTATTTT	CASSEYASGGGDTQYF
TRBJ2-7	TRBV15	-	TRBD1	TGTGCCACCAGCAGACGAGGACAGGACTACGAGCAGTACTTC	CATSRRGQDYEQYF
TRBJ2-2	TRBV9	-	TRBD1	TGTGCCAGCAGCGTAGACAGGGGCAAAGTCGGGGAGCTGTTTTTT	CASSVDRGKVGELFF
TRBJ2-7	TRBV27	-	-	TGTGCCAGCAAATCGGGCAGGGAGTACTTC	CASKSGREYF
TRBJ2-7	TRBV12-3/TRBV12-4	-	-	TGTGCCAGCAGTTTCGGATACTCCTACGAGCAGTACTTC	CASSFGYSYEQYF
TRBJ1-2	TRBV28	-	-	TGTGCCAGCAGTTCGGGGGGTTCTAGGGGCTACACCTTC	CASSSGGSRGYTF
TRBJ1-2	TRBV6-2/TRBV6-3	-	-	TGTGCCAGCAGTTACGGGGCAGGGGCGTATGGCTACACCTTC	CASSYGAGAYGYTF
TRBJ2-3	TRBV15	-	-	TGTGCCACCAGCAGTGGACAAGGGTCAGATACGCAGTATTTT	CATSSGQGSDTQYF
TRBJ2-2	TRBV9	-	TRBD1	TGTGCCAGCAGCATTGACAGGGGACCCGCGGGGACCGGGGAGCTGTTTTTT	CASSIDRGPAGTGELFF
TRBJ1-1	TRBV7-3	-	TRBD1	TGTGCCAGCAGCCACCACAGGGGGCCAAACACTGAAGCTTTCTTT	CASSHHRGPNTEAFF
TRBJ2-1	TRBV7-2	-	-	TGTGCCAGCAGCTTAAAGCATACGGGGCAGTTCTTC	CASSLKHTGQFF
TRBJ1-2	TRBV6-5	-	-	TGTGCCAGCAGCACCCAGACCGGCCGTGGCTATGGCTACACCTTC	CASSTQTGRGYGYTF
TRBJ2-7	TRBV25-1	-	TRBD1	TGTGCCAGCAGCGAGGGGGCGGCCTACGAGCAGTACTTC	CASSEGAAYEQYF
TRBJ2-3	TRBV11-1	-	-	TGTGCCAGCAGCCTCCCGGGGACAAGTGGCACAGATACGCAGTATTTT	CASSLPGTSGTDTQYF
TRBJ1-5	TRBV4-3	-	-	TGCGCCAGCAGCCAAGCTCCCGGGGGGAGTCAGCCCCAGCATTTT	CASSQAPGGSQPQHF
TRBJ1-3	TRBV2	-	-	TGTGCCAGCAGTGAAGCGCGCAGGGCTAGAAACACCATATATTTT	CASSEARRARNTIYF
TRBJ2-1	TRBV2	once	-	TGTGCCAGCAGTGAATTGGGTGGTGAGCAGTTCTTC	CASSELGGEQFF
TRBJ2-2	TRBV30	-	TRBD2	TGTGCCTGGACCGGGGGGACTAGCGGAGTAACCGGGGAGCTGTTTTTT	CAWTGGTSGVTGELFF
TRBJ2-2	TRBV28	once	-	TGTGCCAGCAGTCCTCCCGGGGCCGGGGAGCTGTTTTTT	CASSPPGAGELFF
TRBJ2-2	TRBV5-6	once	TRBD2	TGTGCCAGCAGCTCCCGGACTCCCCGGGGGGACACCGGGGAGCTGTTTTTT	CASSSRTPRGDTGELFF
TRBJ1-1	TRBV7-2	-	-	TGTGCCAGCAGCTCCCCCGGGGGGAGTATGAACACTGAAGCTTTCTTT	CASSSPGGSMNTEAFF
TRBJ1-5	TRBV3-1/TRBV3-2	-	-	TGTGCCAGCAGCCAAGGTCCAGGGCAGAATCAGCCCCAGCATTTT	CASSQGPGQNQPQHF
TRBJ2-7	TRBV11-2	-	-	TGTGCCAGCAGCCTCCCCGGCAGCACCCCCGAGCAGTACTTC	CASSLPGSTPEQYF
TRBJ1-5	TRBV2	-	-	TGTGCCAGCACGCGCAGCAGCAATCAGCCCCAGCATTTT	CASTRSSNQPQHF
TRBJ1-2	TRBV28	-	-	TGTGCCAGCAGTTCTCTCCTAGATGGCTACACCTTC	CASSSLLDGYTF
TRBJ2-3	TRBV6-4	-	-	TGTGCCAGCAGTGACTCGGGAGACACAGATACGCAGTATTTT	CASSDSGDTDTQYF
TRBJ2-1	TRBV12-5	few	-	TGTGCTAGTGGTTTGGCCTTTTCCTGGACAGCTAACTCCTACAATGAGCAGTTCTTC	CASGLAFSWTANSYNEQFF
TRBJ1-5	TRBV6-4	-	-	TGTGCCAGCAGTGAAGAGACGGGGCAGCCCCAGCATTTT	CASSEETGQPQHF
TRBJ2-7	TRBV21-1	-	-	TGTGCCAGCAGCAAATGGGACGGCGAGCAGTACTTC	CASSKWDGEQYF
TRBJ2-7	TRBV5-1	-	-	TGCGCCAGCAGCCCCTCGGTTGCAGGGGCGCCCGGCGAGCAGTACTTC	CASSPSVAGAPGEQYF
TRBJ1-5	TRBV27	-	-	TGTGCCAGCAGTTCCCTTCAGGGCAATCAGCCCCAGCATTTT	CASSSLQGNQPQHF
TRBJ2-7	TRBV6-2/TRBV6-3	-	-	TGTGCCAGCAGTTATCGACCCTACGAGCAGTACTTC	CASSYRPYEQYF
TRBJ1-5	TRBV19	-	-	TGTGCCAGTAGAACGACAGCTCACGGCAATCAGCCCCAGCATTTT	CASRTTAHGNQPQHF
TRBJ2-1	TRBV7-9	few	TRBD2	TGTGCCAGCAGCTCCCTAGGCGGGAGGGCCCCCAACTACAATGAGCAGTTCTTC	CASSSLGGRAPNYNEQFF
TRBJ1-5	TRBV18	-	-	TGTGCCAGCTCACCGGGAGATGGCAATCAGCCCCAGCATTTT	CASSPGDGNQPQHF
TRBJ2-1	TRBV9	once	-	TGTGCCAGCAGCGTAACCCCCCACCTCGGAGTGAGCTCCTACAATGAGCAGTTCTTC	CASSVTPHLGVSSYNEQFF
TRBJ2-5	TRBV29-1	-	-	TGCAGCGTTCGCAGGGACCCGTTTCAAGAGACCCAGTACTTC	CSVRRDPFQETQYF
TRBJ2-3	TRBV21-1	few	-	TGTGCCAGCAGCAAAGGGAACAGGGGATGTAAAGATACGCAGTATTTT	CASSKGNRGCKDTQYF
TRBJ1-3	TRBV30	once	-	TGTGCCTGGAGTCCCGGGACGGGAGGAAACACCATATATTTT	CAWSPGTGGNTIYF
TRBJ2-3	TRBV5-6	-	TRBD1	TGTGCCAGCAGCAGGACAGGGAGCGACGATACGCAGTATTTT	CASSRTGSDDTQYF
TRBJ2-7	TRBV7-2	-	TRBD2	TGTGCCAGCAGCTTAGGGAGCGGGAAGGGCTACGAGCAGTACTTC	CASSLGSGKGYEQYF